This is a list of T cell receptor beta chains from one sample in a study of T cells in Graves' hyperthyroidism and ophthalmopathy. In TCRdb, the multiplex PCR reads were re-called with MiXCR into one record per CDR3 protein. There are 300,000 to 500,000 distinct CDR3 sequences in the sample; around 15% occur only once, and around 28% lies in the top ten. Material: blood. All receptors derive from a man aged 45-65 years with Graves' ophthalmopathy. The CDR3 runs from the conserved cysteine through the conserved F or W. D genes are given only for firm matches. Only some rows state a clone size, as once, few, many or a class for expanded clones.

TRBJ2-1 | TRBV7-2 | TRBD2 | once | CASTWGAGVGEQFF | TGTGCCAGCACCTGGGGAGCGGGAGTGGGTGAGCAGTTCTTC
TRBJ2-6 | TRBV2 | . | many | CASSRDSGRRANVLTF | TGTGCCAGCAGTAGGGACAGCGGGCGCAGGGCCAACGTCCTGACTTTC
TRBJ2-7 | TRBV5-1 | TRBD2 | many | CASSLQAGGNEQYF | TGCGCCAGCAGCTTGCAAGCGGGAGGAAACGAGCAGTACTTC
TRBJ2-7 | TRBV20-1 | TRBD1 | . | CSANSRDRDSYEQYF | TGCAGTGCGAACTCCCGGGACAGGGACTCCTACGAGCAGTACTTC
TRBJ1-5 | TRBV30 | . | many | CAWSPSNQPQHF | TGTGCCTGGAGTCCCAGCAATCAGCCCCAGCATTTT
TRBJ2-5 | TRBV5-1 | . | few | CASSPSLGAEETQYF | TGCGCCAGCAGCCCATCGCTAGGGGCCGAAGAGACCCAGTACTTC
TRBJ2-5 | TRBV3-1 | TRBD2 | . | CASSLRKVSGRFQETQYF | TGTGCCAGCAGCCTAAGAAAGGTTAGCGGGAGATTTCAAGAGACCCAGTACTTC
TRBJ2-7 | TRBV27 | . | many | CASSSRSTPLGTYEQYF | TGTGCCAGCAGTTCCCGATCGACACCCCTGGGGACCTACGAGCAGTACTTC
TRBJ1-2 | TRBV2 | . | many | CASRRGGNYGYTF | TGTGCCAGCCGACGTGGGGGGAACTATGGCTACACCTTC
TRBJ1-1 | TRBV25-1 | . | . | CASSEYTEAFF | TGTGCCAGCAGTGAATATACCGAAGCTTTCTTT
TRBJ2-1 | TRBV27 | TRBD2 | . | CASSFLIAGGNEQFF | TGTGCCAGCAGTTTTTTAATAGCGGGAGGTAATGAGCAGTTCTTC
TRBJ2-2 | TRBV20-1 | TRBD2 | . | CSAGGLAGGAGGELFF | TGCAGTGCTGGCGGACTAGCGGGGGGCGCAGGGGGGGAGCTGTTTTTT
TRBJ1-1 | TRBV5-1 | . | many | CASSLGVLNTEAFF | TGCGCCAGCAGCTTGGGGGTTTTGAACACTGAAGCTTTCTTT
TRBJ2-4 | TRBV3-1 | . | many | CASSQGSLAKNIQYF | TGTGCCAGCAGCCAGGGGAGTTTAGCCAAAAACATTCAGTACTTC
TRBJ1-1 | TRBV24-1 | TRBD1 | few | CATSDSGGTEAFF | TGTGCCACCAGTGATTCAGGGGGTACTGAAGCTTTCTTT
TRBJ1-2 | TRBV11-3 | . | many | CASTVAVVANYGYTF | TGTGCCAGCACCGTGGCGGTCGTAGCTAACTATGGCTACACCTTC
TRBJ2-1 | TRBV30 | . | many | CAWSRGFNEQFF | TGTGCCTGGAGTCGCGGGTTCAATGAGCAGTTCTTC